The T cell receptor beta chain under discussion was sequenced for a study of CD8 T cells in ankylosing spondylitis. Trimming at V came to 0 bases and at J to 2 bases, leaving 10 bases not matched to a gene. This CDR3 has 19 amino acids. Whole-study findings and limits: Several of the motif variants were reported before in synovial fluid and blood from reactive arthritis. Among TCR beta sequences, a motif of roughly 8 highly homologous variants appeared characteristic of ankylosing spondylitis blood. With a CD8+ phenotype, disease-linked clones were relatively rare in peripheral blood. Significant enrichment of disease-linked clones was reportedly seen in matched ankylosing spondylitis synovial fluid.

This clonotype has just a few counts. What it recognizes is unknown. For TCR beta, libraries came from quantitative 5'-RACE with molecular barcodes. TCRdb reprocessed the 5' RACE reads via MiXCR and lists one record per CDR3 protein. The repertoire includes roughly 220,000 distinct CDR3 sequences, approximately 20% of them detected once, and approximately 42% sits in the top ten. The sequenced sample consisted of blood, either unsorted or a sorted T cell fraction (not recorded which). The V gene is TRBV12-3 or TRBV12-4, the J gene TRBJ1-3; the match to TRBD1 covers 10 bases. The receptor comes from a male donor with ankylosing spondylitis. CDR3: CASSLAITGTGVAGNTIYF. The DNA of the CDR3 is TGTGCCAGCAGTTTAGCTATTACCGGGACAGGGGTGGCTGGAAACACCATATATTTT.